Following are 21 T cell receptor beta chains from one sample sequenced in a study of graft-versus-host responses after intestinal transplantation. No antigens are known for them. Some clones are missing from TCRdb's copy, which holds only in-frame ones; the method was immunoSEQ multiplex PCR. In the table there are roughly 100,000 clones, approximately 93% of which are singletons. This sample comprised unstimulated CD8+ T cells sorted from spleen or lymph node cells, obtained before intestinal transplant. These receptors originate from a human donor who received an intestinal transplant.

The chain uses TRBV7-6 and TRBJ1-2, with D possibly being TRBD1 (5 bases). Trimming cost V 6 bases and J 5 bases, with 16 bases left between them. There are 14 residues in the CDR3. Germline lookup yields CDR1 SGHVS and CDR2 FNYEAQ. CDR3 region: CASSSGTGGYGYTF. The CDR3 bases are TGTGCCAGCAGTTCCGGGACGGGTGGTTATGGCTACACCTTC.

This chain's CDR3 is CASSLAGTHYEQYF. CDR3 sequence (DNA): TGTGCCAGCAGCTTGGCCGGGACCCACTACGAGCAGTACTTC. This rearrangement joins TRBV5-5 to TRBJ2-7, with D perhaps given as TRBD1 or TRBD2 (5 bases each). Germline CDR1 is SGHKS and CDR2 is YYEKEE (reference sequence). The CDR3 spans 14 residues. Trimming stripped 0 bases from V and 3 bases from J, with 10 bases between.

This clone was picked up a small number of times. This chain's CDR3 is CASSSDLTGQSQSEAFF. The CDR3 DNA reads as TGCGCCAGCAGCTCAGACCTTACTGGACAGTCGCAGTCTGAAGCTTTCTTT. J is TRBJ1-1 and V is TRBV5-1, with a possible D match to TRBD1 (6 bases). Germline lookup yields CDR1 SGHRS and CDR2 YFSETQ. This CDR3 comprises 17 residues. Trimming stripped 3 bases from V and 6 bases from J, with 24 bases between.

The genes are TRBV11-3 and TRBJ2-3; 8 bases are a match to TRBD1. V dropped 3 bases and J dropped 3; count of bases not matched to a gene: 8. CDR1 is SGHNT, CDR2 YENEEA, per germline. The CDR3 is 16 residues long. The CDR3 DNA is TGTGCCAGCAGCTTTAAACTGACAGGGGAAACAGATACGCAGTATTTT. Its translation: CASSFKLTGETDTQYF.

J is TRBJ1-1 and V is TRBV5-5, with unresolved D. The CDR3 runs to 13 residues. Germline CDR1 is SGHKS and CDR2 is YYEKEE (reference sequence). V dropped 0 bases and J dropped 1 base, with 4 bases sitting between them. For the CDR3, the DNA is TGTGCCAGCAGCTTGGGGGAGAACACTGAAGCTTTCTTT. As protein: CASSLGENTEAFF.

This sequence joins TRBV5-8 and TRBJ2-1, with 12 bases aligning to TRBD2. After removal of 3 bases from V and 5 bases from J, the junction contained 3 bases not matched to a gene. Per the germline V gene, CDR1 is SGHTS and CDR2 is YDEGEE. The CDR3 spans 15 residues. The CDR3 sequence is CASSSRTSGDNEQFF. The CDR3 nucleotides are TGTGCCAGCAGCTCAAGGACTAGCGGGGACAATGAGCAGTTCTTC.

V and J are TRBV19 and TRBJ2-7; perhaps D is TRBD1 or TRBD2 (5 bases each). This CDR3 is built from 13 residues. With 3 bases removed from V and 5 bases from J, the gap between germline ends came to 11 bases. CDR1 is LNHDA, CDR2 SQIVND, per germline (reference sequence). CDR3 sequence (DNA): TGTGCCAGTAGTATGGGGCCCGGGAACGAGCAGTACTTC. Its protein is CASSMGPGNEQYF. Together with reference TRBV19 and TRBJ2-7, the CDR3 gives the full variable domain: DGGITQSPKYLFRKEGQNVTLSCEQNLNHDAMYWYRQDPGQGLRLIYYSQIVNDFQKGDIAEGYSVSREKKESFPLTVTSAQKNPTAFYLCASSMGPGNEQYFGPGTRLTVT.

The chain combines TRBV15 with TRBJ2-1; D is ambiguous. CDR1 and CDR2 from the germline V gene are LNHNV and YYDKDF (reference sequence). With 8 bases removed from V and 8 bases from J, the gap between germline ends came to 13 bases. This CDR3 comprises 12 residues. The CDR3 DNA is TGTGCCACCGGTGTAACTTTTCATGAGCAGTTCTTC. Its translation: CATGVTFHEQFF.

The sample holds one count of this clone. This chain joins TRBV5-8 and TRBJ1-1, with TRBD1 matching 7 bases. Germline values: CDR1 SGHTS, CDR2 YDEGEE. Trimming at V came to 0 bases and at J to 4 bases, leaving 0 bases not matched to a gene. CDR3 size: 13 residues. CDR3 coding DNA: TGTGCCAGCAGCTTGGGGACAGGCACTGAAGCTTTCTTT. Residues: CASSLGTGTEAFF.

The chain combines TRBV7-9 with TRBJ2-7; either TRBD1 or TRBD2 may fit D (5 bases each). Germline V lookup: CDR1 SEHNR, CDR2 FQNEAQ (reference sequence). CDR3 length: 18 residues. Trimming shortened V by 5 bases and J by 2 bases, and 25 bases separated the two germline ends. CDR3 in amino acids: CASSPGGSTNLGAYEQYF. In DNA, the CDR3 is TGTGCCAGCAGCCCAGGCGGGTCGACGAATTTGGGGGCCTACGAGCAGTACTTC. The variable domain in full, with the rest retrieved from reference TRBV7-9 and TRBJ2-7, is DTGVSQNPRHKITKRGQNVTFRCDPISEHNRLYWYRQTLGQGPEFLTYFQNEAQLEKSRLLSDRFSAERPKGSFSTLEIQRTEQGDSAMYLCASSPGGSTNLGAYEQYFGPGTRLTVT.

CDR3 sequence reads: CASSQGQTEAFF. The CDR3 region has the DNA TGTGCCAGCAGCCAAGGGCAGACTGAAGCTTTCTTT. The chain is built from TRBV4-2 and TRBJ1-1; D call uncertain. The length of the CDR3 is 12 residues. Germline V gene sequence: CDR1 LGHNA, CDR2 YNFKEQ. V gave up 1 base and J gave up 5 bases, with 5 bases separating them.

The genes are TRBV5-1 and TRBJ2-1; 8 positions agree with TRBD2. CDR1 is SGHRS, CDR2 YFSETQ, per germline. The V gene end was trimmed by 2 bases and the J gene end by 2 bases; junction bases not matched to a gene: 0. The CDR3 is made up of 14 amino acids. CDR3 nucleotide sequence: TGCGCCAGCAGCTTTAGCGGGGCCTACAATGAGCAGTTCTTC. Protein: CASSFSGAYNEQFF.

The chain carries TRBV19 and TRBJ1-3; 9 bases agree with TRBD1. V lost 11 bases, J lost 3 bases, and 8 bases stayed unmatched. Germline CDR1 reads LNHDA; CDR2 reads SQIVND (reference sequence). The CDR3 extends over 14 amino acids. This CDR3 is CAGTDRGVGNTIYF. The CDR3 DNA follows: TGTGCCGGGACCGACAGGGGGGTTGGAAACACCATATATTTT.

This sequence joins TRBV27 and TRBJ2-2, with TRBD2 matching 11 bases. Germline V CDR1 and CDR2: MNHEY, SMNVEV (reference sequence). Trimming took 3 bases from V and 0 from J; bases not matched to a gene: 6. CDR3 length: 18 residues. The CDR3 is CASSFALAGGANTGELFF. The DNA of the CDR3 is TGTGCCAGCAGTTTTGCCCTAGCGGGGGGCGCGAACACCGGGGAGCTGTTTTTT.

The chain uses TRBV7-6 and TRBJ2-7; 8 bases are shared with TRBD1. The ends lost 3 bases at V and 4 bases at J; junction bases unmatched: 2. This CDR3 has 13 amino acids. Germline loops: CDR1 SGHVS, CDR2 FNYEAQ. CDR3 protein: CASSLGQEYEQYF. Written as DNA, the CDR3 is TGTGCCAGCAGCTTGGGACAGGAATACGAGCAGTACTTC.

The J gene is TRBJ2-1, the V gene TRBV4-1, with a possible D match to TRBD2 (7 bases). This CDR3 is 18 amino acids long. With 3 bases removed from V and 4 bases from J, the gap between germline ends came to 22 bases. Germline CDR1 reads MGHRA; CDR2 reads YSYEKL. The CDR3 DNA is TGCGCCAGCAGCCATGGGGGGCGCGGGGGATTTAATTACAATGAGCAGTTCTTC. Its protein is CASSHGGRGGFNYNEQFF.

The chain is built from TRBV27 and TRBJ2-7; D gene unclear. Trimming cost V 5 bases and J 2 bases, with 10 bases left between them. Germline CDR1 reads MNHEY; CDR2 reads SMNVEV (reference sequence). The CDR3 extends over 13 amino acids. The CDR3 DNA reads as TGTGCCAGCAGTGCCTTCCCCGCCTACGAGCAGTACTTC. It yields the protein CASSAFPAYEQYF.

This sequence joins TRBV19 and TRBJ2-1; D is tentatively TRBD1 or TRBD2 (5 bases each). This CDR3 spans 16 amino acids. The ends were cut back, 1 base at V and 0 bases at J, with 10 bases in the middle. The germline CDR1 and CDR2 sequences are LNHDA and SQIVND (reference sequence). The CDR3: CASSIVTGLSYNEQFF. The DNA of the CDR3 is TGTGCCAGTAGTATAGTTACGGGGCTCTCCTACAATGAGCAGTTCTTC.

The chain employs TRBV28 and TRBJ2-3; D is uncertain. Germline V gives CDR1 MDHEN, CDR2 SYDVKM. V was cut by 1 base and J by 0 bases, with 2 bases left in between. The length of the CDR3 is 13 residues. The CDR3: CASSLSSTDTQYF. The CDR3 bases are TGTGCCAGCAGTTTATCCAGCACAGATACGCAGTATTTT.

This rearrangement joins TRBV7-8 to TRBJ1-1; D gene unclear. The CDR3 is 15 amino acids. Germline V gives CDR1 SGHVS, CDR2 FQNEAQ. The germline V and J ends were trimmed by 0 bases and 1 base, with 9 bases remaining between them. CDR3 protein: CASSLAYRRNTEAFF. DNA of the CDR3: TGTGCCAGCAGCTTAGCGTATAGAAGGAACACTGAAGCTTTCTTT.

The chain's CDR3 is CASRGFLYSNQPQHF. The DNA for the CDR3 is TGTGCCAGCCGCGGCTTTCTATATAGCAATCAGCCCCAGCATTTT. This sequence joins TRBV5-8 and TRBJ1-5; no clear D. Deletions cut 7 bases from V and 0 bases from J, with 14 bases between. CDR3 size: 15 residues. Germline V lookup: CDR1 SGHTS, CDR2 YDEGEE.